This record looks at one TCR beta chain sequence and its context. Distinct nucleotide sequences in the sample also encode this CDR3. This sample was included in a study of shared T cell receptors in the human thymus. The ends lost 4 bases at V and 4 bases at J; junction bases unmatched: 1. Germline loops: CDR1 SGHRS, CDR2 YFSETQ. The CDR3 has 12 amino acids. This table comes from immunoSEQ multiplex PCR, and its TCRdb copy is limited to in-frame clones, with some not included. Among under 850,000 clones listed, more than 75% were seen once. These data were also filed under a second study, of human thymus T cells. That study reports: Immunologically healthy infants in Finland undergoing congenital heart defect surgery were the donors. As related research reported, thymic repertoires overlapped highly among unrelated individuals.

This sequence originates from a boy under two years old with a congenital heart defect. This chain links TRBV5-1 with TRBJ1-2, with 7 bases that match TRBD1. The sequenced material came from thymocytes. This CDR3 is CASSRDSYGYTF. The CDR3 DNA sequence: TGCGCCAGCAGCCGGGACAGCTATGGCTACACCTTC.